These 9 T cell receptor beta chains share one sample of origin, sequenced in a study of post-analysis software for immune sequencing data. Study-wide results and limits: TRBV5-6, TRBV5-1 and TRBV20-1 belonged to a set of roughly five TRBV segments that were more frequent in patients than controls.

No cognate antigen is known for these TCRs. cDNA libraries of TCR beta carried unique molecular identifiers. TCRdb ran MiXCR on the PCR reads and lists one entry per CDR3 protein. The table shows about 200,000 distinct CDR3 sequences, with approximately 28% occurring only once. The specimen was blood. The receptors derive from a girl younger than 18 with multiple sclerosis.

This clonotype was found a few times. The V and J genes are TRBV7-9 and TRBJ2-1; 12 bases map to TRBD2. The V segment lost 4 bases and the J segment 7 bases; nucleotides outside the gene matches: 8. There are 16 residues in the CDR3. Germline CDR1 is SEHNR and CDR2 is FQNEAQ (reference sequence). The CDR3 is CASSYWASGRGNEQFF. DNA for the CDR3: TGTGCCAGCAGCTACTGGGCTAGCGGGAGGGGAAATGAGCAGTTCTTC.

The chain is built from TRBV11-2 and TRBJ2-7; possibly TRBD2 for D (7 bases). CDR3 length equals 14 residues. Germline lookup yields CDR1 SGHAT and CDR2 FQNNGV. Trimming took off 3 bases at V and 3 bases at J, with 12 bases between the two ends. CDR3 loop: CASSFRGGYYEQYF. Here the CDR3 DNA reads TGTGCCAGCAGCTTCCGCGGGGGCTACTACGAGCAGTACTTC.

The chain carries TRBV27 and TRBJ2-6; weak D call: TRBD1 (5 bases). This CDR3 has 18 residues. Germline-derived CDR1 and CDR2 are MNHEY and SMNVEV (reference sequence). V lost 5 bases and J 0 bases, leaving 17 bases between the germline ends. DNA for the CDR3: TGTGCCAGCAGTCTGGGCCAGGGCTCAAGCTCTGGGGCCAACGTCCTGACTTTC. Encoded protein: CASSLGQGSSSGANVLTF. Together with reference TRBV27 and TRBJ2-6, the CDR3 gives the full variable domain: EAQVTQNPRYLITVTGKKLTVTCSQNMNHEYMSWYRQDPGLGLRQIYYSMNVEVTDKGDVPEGYKVSRKEKRNFPLILESPSPNQTSLYFCASSLGQGSSSGANVLTFGAGSRLTVL.

This clonotype has a handful of counts. An end of the junction does not agree with germline; a read error may underlie this. This rearrangement joins TRBV20-1 to TRBJ2-5; 7 bases line up with TRBD1. Germline V gene sequence: CDR1 DFQATT, CDR2 SNEGSKA (reference sequence). This CDR3 comprises 13 residues. The DNA for the CDR3 is TGCAGTGCTAGAGGGGCAGGGGGAGAGGCCCAGTACTTC. Amino acids: CSARGAGGEAQYF.

V and J are TRBV14 and TRBJ1-1; D gene ambiguous. Germline CDR1 reads SGHDN; CDR2 reads FVKESK. V was pared by 3 bases and J by 1 base, with 15 bases between. The length of the CDR3 is 16 residues. CDR3 in DNA: TGTGCCAGCAGCCATACCCCCGGCCGATCGAACACTGAAGCTTTCTTT. This encodes CASSHTPGRSNTEAFF.

The sample holds many counts of this clonotype. The chain links TRBV5-1 to TRBJ2-5, with 10 bases identical to TRBD2. This CDR3 has 17 residues. The trim removed 0 bases at V and 1 base at J, leaving 6 bases unmatched. Per germline, CDR1 SGHRS and CDR2 YFSETQ. CDR3 coding DNA: TGCGCCAGCAGCTTGGCCAGGTCTAGCGGGGGCCAAGAGACCCAGTACTTC. Its translation: CASSLARSSGGQETQYF. Supplemented by reference TRBV5-1 and TRBJ2-5, the full variable domain reads KAGVTQTPRYLIKTRGQQVTLSCSPISGHRSVSWYQQTPGQGLQFLFEYFSETQRNKGNFPGRFSGRQFSNSRSEMNVSTLELGDSALYLCASSLARSSGGQETQYFGPGTRLLVL.

This clonotype has at least ten counts. The gene calls are TRBV6-5 and TRBJ2-1; 7 nucleotides agree with TRBD2. There are 16 residues in the CDR3. The V and J ends lost 2 bases and 2 bases, in that order; junction bases with no gene match: 6. Looked up from germline, CDR1 is MNHEY and CDR2 is SVGAGI. The CDR3: CASSYRAGAPYNEQFF. The CDR3 nucleotides are TGTGCCAGCAGTTACCGGGCGGGAGCTCCCTACAATGAGCAGTTCTTC.

This clonotype was observed a few times. A much more abundant neighbour one base away suggests this may be a read error. This chain connects TRBV5-1 to TRBJ2-7; 12 bases fit TRBD1. CDR1 and CDR2 (germline): SGHRS, YFSETQ. The trim removed 3 bases at V and 7 bases at J, leaving 11 bases unmatched. The CDR3 is 16 amino acids. CDR3 in amino acids: CASSWYLGTGGGEQYF. In nucleotides, the CDR3 is TGCGCCAGCAGCTGGTACCTCGGGACAGGGGGCGGTGAGCAGTACTTC.

This chain connects TRBV5-5 to TRBJ1-2, with TRBD1 identical over 7 bases. J gave up 2 bases and V 2 bases, and 9 bases lay outside the gene matches. The CDR3 sequence is 16 residues long. CDR1 and CDR2 from the germline V gene are SGHKS and YYEKEE (reference sequence). This CDR3 is CASSFTGQETNYGYTF. CDR3 coding DNA: TGTGCCAGCAGCTTTACTGGACAGGAGACCAACTATGGCTACACCTTC.